This T cell receptor (beta chain) was sequenced in a study of T cell responses to AZD1222 COVID-19 vaccine. Note on this clone: Its antigen is unidentified.

Pooled in the analysis were second doses at about 4 or about 12 weeks. Whole-study findings and limits: Unmutated variant regions are reportedly the target of nearly half of TCRs that are spike-specific. Females made up more of the donors, who were largely white British, and clonal diversity may have come out too low.

This table comes from immunoSEQ multiplex PCR, and its TCRdb copy is limited to in-frame clones, with some not included. The table records about 150,000 clones, about nine tenths of them present only once. Germline assignment: CDR1 SGHNT and CDR2 YYREEE (reference sequence). The CDR3 length is 14 residues. Deletions cut 4 bases from V and 3 bases from J, with 14 bases between. This specimen was peripheral blood, taken 28 days after the second AZD1222 dose. The clonotype originates from an adult who received the AZD1222 COVID-19 vaccine. The V and J genes are TRBV5-4 and TRBJ2-7; D gene unclear. The CDR3 region has the DNA TGTGCCAGCAGCCATGAGATGGCAGACTACGAGCAGTACTTC. This translates into CASSHEMADYEQYF. Looking up the rest from reference TRBV5-4 and TRBJ2-7 gives the full variable domain: ETGVTQSPTHLIKTRGQQVTLRCSSQSGHNTVSWYQQALGQGPQFIFQYYREEENGRGNFPPRFSGLQFPNYSSELNVNALELDDSALYLCASSHEMADYEQYFGPGTRLTVT.